This T cell receptor (beta chain) was captured by sequencing in a study of shared clonotypes between healthy human individuals. Sequencing was at deep level. DNA at 200 ng, tens of thousands of T cell genomes, went into sorted-subset replicate PCRs. Here immunoSEQ multiplex PCR was the method, and the copy in TCRdb shows in-frame clones only, minus some. The table includes under 1 million clones, 85% to 95% detected once. Terminally differentiated effector memory CD45RA+ cells were left out of the naive CD8 fraction, which was CD45RO-negative and positively selected for CCR7. Note on this clone: The target antigen is unknown.

The V gene lost 1 base and the J gene lost 0 bases, with 9 bases spanning the gap. The CDR3 has 15 amino acids. Germline CDR1 and CDR2: SGHVS and FQNEAQ. Overall study findings and caveats: Clonotype sharing among the donors was expected to vary with sequencing depth.

The sequenced sample was naive CD8+ T cells sorted from blood. V and J are TRBV7-8 and TRBJ2-5; D not certain. This TCR derives from a man younger than 45 in good health. This CDR3 reads CASSLEESHQETQYF. The CDR3 nucleotides read TGTGCCAGCAGCTTAGAAGAGTCACACCAAGAGACCCAGTACTTC. Full variable domain (remainder filled in from reference TRBV7-8 and TRBJ2-5): GAGVSQSPRYKVAKRGQDVALRCDPISGHVSLFWYQQALGQGPEFLTYFQNEAQLDKSGLPSDRFFAERPEGSVSTLKIQRTQQEDSAVYLCASSLEESHQETQYFGPGTRLLVL.